The TCR beta chain described here comes from a study of T cells expressing NK-cell markers. The wider study: Seven sequenced donors out of eight were HCMV-seropositive, one seronegative.

From the 5' RACE reads, TCRdb lists one entry per CDR3 protein and no DNA. The specimen's table records about 440,000 distinct CDR3 sequences. The CDR3 is 14 amino acids. The chain recombines TRBV12-3 or TRBV12-4 with TRBJ2-1; there is no DNA to check the TCRdb D call of TRBD1. The sequencing sample was made of blood T cells: a sorted CD56 or NKG2C T cell subset, CD4+ or CD8+ T cells, or bulk PBMC T cells (not recorded which). The receptor was isolated from a woman between 18 and 75 years old in good health. This CDR3 is CASRWDSKYNEQFF.